This T cell receptor beta chain emerged from a study of T cell responses to AZD1222 COVID-19 vaccine. This clone is a singleton in its sample. TCRdb's copy holds only in-frame clones and misses some; the assay was immunoSEQ multiplex PCR. The sample lists 150,000 or so clones, about 89% occurring once. The germline V gene encodes CDR1 SGHDT and CDR2 YYEEEE. The CDR3 consists of 16 residues. J was trimmed by 1 base and V by 4 bases; bases with no gene match: 7. Sequenced here: peripheral blood, sampled 28 days after the second AZD1222 dose. V and J are TRBV5-6 and TRBJ2-2; 7 bases line up with TRBD1. The TCR originated in an adult who received the AZD1222 COVID-19 vaccine. In DNA, the CDR3 is TGTGCCAGCAGCCTAAGGACAGGCCTGAACACCGGGGAGCTGTTTTTT. Translated: CASSLRTGLNTGELFF.